The rows below give T cell receptor beta chains drawn from one sample of a study of OX40 agonist ivuxolimab in advanced cancers. Only in-frame clones appear in the TCRdb table, and some are missing; sequencing was by immunoSEQ multiplex PCR. Of around 72,000 clones listed, 75% to 85% are singletons. The sample consisted of CD4+ or CD8+ T cells sorted from blood, taken in a trial of the OX40 agonist ivuxolimab. Receptors were obtained from an adult with an advanced solid tumor such as melanoma, head and neck, liver or kidney cancer. Each CDR3 is given with its conserved first and last residue. The D gene is left open where the match is weak. Only some rows state a clone size, as once, few, many or a class for expanded clones.

TRBV19	.	TRBD2	TRBJ2-3	TGTGCCAGTAGTCCAGAGGGACTAGCGGGAAGGTCAGATACGCAGTATTTT	CASSPEGLAGRSDTQYF
TRBV2	.	TRBD2	TRBJ2-4	TGTGCCAGCAGTCCCCTGACTAGCGGGGGCTCCTCAACCAAAAACATTCAGTACTTC	CASSPLTSGGSSTKNIQYF
TRBV18	.	.	TRBJ2-4	TGTGCCAGCTCACCAAATTCTCCAAGGGCAGCCAAAAACATTCAGTACTTC	CASSPNSPRAAKNIQYF
TRBV5-4	few	TRBD2	TRBJ2-3	TGTGCCAGCAGCTCGACTAGCGGGGGGGCCGGGACAGATACGCAGTATTTT	CASSSTSGGAGTDTQYF
TRBV7-2	.	.	TRBJ1-1	TGTGCCAGCAGCGTGACGGTGAACACTGAAGCTTTCTTT	CASSVTVNTEAFF
TRBV5-8	.	TRBD2	TRBJ2-5	TGTGCCAGCAACCCGGGGGGGACCCAGTACTTC	CASNPGGTQYF
TRBV27	.	TRBD1	TRBJ2-3	TGTGCCAGCAGCCCGGACAGGCCATGGAGAGATACGCAGTATTTT	CASSPDRPWRDTQYF
TRBV5-5	.	TRBD2	TRBJ2-7	TGTGCCAGCAGCCAGGGACTAGCCTACGAGCAGTACTTC	CASSQGLAYEQYF
TRBV7-3	.	TRBD2	TRBJ2-1	TGTGCCAGCAGCCCATCCGCTAGCCGGGACTACCTAATAGAGCAGTTCTTC	CASSPSASRDYLIEQFF
TRBV4-1	few	TRBD1	TRBJ1-2	TGCGCCAGCAGCTCCCCGGGACAGGGGTCTGGCTACACCTTC	CASSSPGQGSGYTF
TRBV5-4	.	TRBD1	TRBJ2-3	TGTGCCAGCAGCTTGTTGAGGGGGCGCACAGATACGCAGTATTTT	CASSLLRGRTDTQYF
TRBV5-4	few	.	TRBJ2-7	TGTGCCAGCAGCCAAACTAGGGGAAGCTCCTACGAGCAGTACTTC	CASSQTRGSSYEQYF
TRBV5-1	.	.	TRBJ2-2	TGCGCCAGCAGCCCGATGGGCGGCTACCCTTTGGACAGCACCGGGGAGCTGTTTTTT	CASSPMGGYPLDSTGELFF
TRBV7-2	few	TRBD2	TRBJ2-7	TGTGCCAGCAGCTTGGGAGCGGGAGGCACCAACGAGCAGTACTTC	CASSLGAGGTNEQYF
TRBV7-2	.	.	TRBJ1-4	TGTGCCAGCAGCTTAGATCCGGGGGAAAAACTGTTTTTT	CASSLDPGEKLFF
TRBV5-1	.	.	TRBJ2-5	TGCGCCAGCAGCCCTTTGGGCGTTGAAGAGACCCAGTACTTC	CASSPLGVEETQYF
TRBV27	.	TRBD2	TRBJ2-2	TGTGCCAGCAGTCCCGCACATAGCGGGAGGGCCTACGGGGAGCTGTTTTTT	CASSPAHSGRAYGELFF
TRBV7-2	.	TRBD1	TRBJ1-1	TGTGCCAGCAGCTTCGGGACAGGGGGGGACAGTGAAGCTTTCTTT	CASSFGTGGDSEAFF
TRBV7-9	.	.	TRBJ2-3	TGTGCCAGCAGCCCCTCCGGGGGCACAGATACGCAGTATTTT	CASSPSGGTDTQYF
TRBV11-2	.	TRBD2	TRBJ2-3	TGTGCCAGCAGCCAACTTAGCGGGAGACAGACAGATACGCAGTATTTT	CASSQLSGRQTDTQYF
TRBV28	.	.	TRBJ2-1	TGTGCCAGCACATGGCTGGGGTACAATGAGCAGTTCTTC	CASTWLGYNEQFF
TRBV27	.	.	TRBJ1-5	TGTGCCAGCAGTTTCAGGCCAGGGGTCAGCAATCAGCCCCAGCATTTT	CASSFRPGVSNQPQHF
TRBV4-3	.	TRBD1	TRBJ1-1	TGCGCCAGCAGCCAGCAAATGACAGGGGGCTTCGGAACTGAAGCTTTCTTT	CASSQQMTGGFGTEAFF
TRBV5-1	.	TRBD1	TRBJ1-5	TGCGCCACCCCGGACAGGCCGCTTGGGCCCCAGCATTTT	CATPDRPLGPQHF
TRBV19	.	TRBD1	TRBJ1-3	TGTGCCAGTAGTATCGGACAGGGGCCCTCTGGAAACACCATATATTTT	CASSIGQGPSGNTIYF
TRBV19	once	TRBD1	TRBJ1-5	TGTGCCAGTAGTATAGGGCAGGGGGGTGTTCAGCCCCAGCATTTT	CASSIGQGGVQPQHF
TRBV6-6	.	.	TRBJ2-1	TGTGCCAGCAGTCCCGGGGGACTTTCCTACAATGAGCAGTTCTTC	CASSPGGLSYNEQFF